The 10 T cell receptor beta chains presented below share a single source sample, sequenced in a study of blood T cell repertoires in COVID-19. TCRdb keeps only in-frame clones here, not all; method: immunoSEQ multiplex PCR. The table has around 160,000 clones, over 80% seen once. Sample: PBMCs or T cells enriched from blood (not recorded which). These TCRs come from a woman aged 50 to 60 who had been exposed to COVID-19.

CDR3 in amino acids: CASSQGVTSRGREKLFF. The CDR3 DNA reads as TGCGCCAGCAGCCAAGGGGTTACCTCGCGGGGGAGAGAAAAACTGTTTTTT. The gene calls are TRBV4-1 and TRBJ1-4; D possibly corresponds to TRBD1 (5 bases). V was cut by 1 base and J by 8 bases, with 20 bases left in between. The CDR3 spans 17 residues. The germline V gene encodes CDR1 MGHRA and CDR2 YSYEKL.

This clone occurred once. The chain joins TRBV11-3 to TRBJ1-2, with D unresolved. CDR1 and CDR2 from the germline V gene are SGHNT and YENEEA. This CDR3 is 13 amino acids long. V was trimmed by 5 bases and J by 4 bases, leaving 11 bases between them. CDR3 in amino acids: CASSLRVSYGYTF. As DNA, the CDR3 is TGTGCCAGCAGCCTCCGTGTTAGCTATGGCTACACCTTC.

This rearrangement joins TRBV11-2 to TRBJ1-2; TRBD1 agrees at 8 bases. Trimming removed 0 bases from V and 7 bases from J; junction bases left unmatched: 7. Germline V gene sequence: CDR1 SGHAT, CDR2 FQNNGV. This CDR3 is built from 15 residues. The DNA of the CDR3 is TGTGCCAGCAGCTTAGAACGGGGACAGGTTCTTGGCTACACCTTC. It encodes CASSLERGQVLGYTF.

This rearrangement joins TRBV7-2 to TRBJ2-7, with D possibly TRBD2 on 5 matching bases. This CDR3 region has 16 residues. Trimming took 1 base from V and 0 from J, leaving 13 bases between them. Germline CDR1 reads SGHTA; CDR2 reads FQGNSA. The DNA of the CDR3 is TGTGCCAGCAGCTTAGATCCCGGACTGACCTCCTACGAGCAGTACTTC. It specifies CASSLDPGLTSYEQYF. Combining the CDR3 with reference TRBV7-2 and TRBJ2-7 gives the whole variable domain GAGVSQSPSNKVTEKGKDVELRCDPISGHTALYWYRQSLGQGLEFLIYFQGNSAPDKSGLPSDRFSAERTGGSVSTLTIQRTQQEDSAVYLCASSLDPGLTSYEQYFGPGTRLTVT.

The rearrangement joins TRBV9 to TRBJ2-7; 7 positions match TRBD2. Germline V gene sequence: CDR1 SGDLS, CDR2 YYNGEE. V was pared by 3 bases and J by 0 bases, with 6 bases of the junction left unmatched. CDR3 length: 15 amino acids. CDR3 loop: CASSASGQSSYEQYF. The DNA for the CDR3 is TGTGCCAGCAGCGCTAGCGGCCAGAGCTCCTACGAGCAGTACTTC.

The sample holds one count of this clone. The V call is TRBV5-8, the J call TRBJ1-2, with D possibly TRBD1 on 6 matching bases. Trimming removed 0 bases at V and 4 bases at J, with 7 bases between. The CDR3 sequence is 13 residues long. Germline CDR1 is SGHTS and CDR2 is YDEGEE. This chain's CDR3 is CASSLGQVYGYTF. CDR3 DNA: TGTGCCAGCAGCTTGGGACAGGTCTATGGCTACACCTTC.

The chain links TRBV5-5 to TRBJ2-1, with TRBD1 matching 8 bases. The CDR3 extends over 14 amino acids. Trimming cost V 4 bases and J 7 bases; bases outside gene matches: 7. Germline values: CDR1 SGHKS, CDR2 YYEKEE (reference sequence). The CDR3 is CASSAAGGGNEQFF. Written as DNA, the CDR3 is TGTGCCAGCAGCGCGGCAGGGGGCGGGAATGAGCAGTTCTTC.

The V call is TRBV6-6, the J call TRBJ2-7, with D maybe TRBD1 (6 bases). The CDR3 extends over 14 amino acids. Trimming removed 7 bases from V and 0 bases from J, with 13 bases in between. Germline CDR1 MNHNY, CDR2 SVGAGI (reference sequence). The CDR3 DNA sequence: TGTGCCAGCAAAAACCGGGACAACTCCTACGAGCAGTACTTC. Protein product: CASKNRDNSYEQYF.

The V and J genes are TRBV6-2 or TRBV6-3 and TRBJ2-5; 9 positions agree with TRBD1. With 2 bases clipped from V and 1 base from J, the junction kept 2 bases outside the gene matches. Germline CDR1 is MNHEY and CDR2 is SVGEGT. This CDR3 has 15 residues. CDR3 sequence: CASSYGDRVQETQYF. CDR3 coding DNA: TGTGCCAGCAGTTACGGGGACAGGGTCCAAGAGACCCAGTACTTC.

The V and J genes are TRBV4-3 and TRBJ2-7; TRBD2 might be the D (5 bases). The germline V gene has CDR1 LGHNA and CDR2 YSLEER. CDR3 length: 14 amino acids. V was pared by 1 base and J by 4 bases, with 11 bases between. Here the CDR3 reads CASSQGSGVYEQYF. CDR3 coding DNA: TGCGCCAGCAGCCAAGGGTCCGGGGTTTACGAGCAGTACTTC.